Listed here are 3 T cell receptor beta chains from one sample, sequenced in a study of cytomegalovirus exposure and HLA in healthy donors. The PCR had 60 Vbeta and 13 Jbeta primers. The table came from immunoSEQ multiplex PCR; TCRdb's copy has only in-frame clones and leaves some out. Of 95,000 to 150,000 clones listed, 80% are singletons. The specimen was PBMCs. These receptor sequences come from a female donor in good health and CMV-seronegative.

V gene TRBV5-1 combines with J gene TRBJ1-1; 9 nucleotides align to TRBD1. The CDR3 contains 14 residues. Losses at the gene ends were 4 bases for V and 4 bases for J; bases not matched to a gene: 5. From germline, CDR1 is SGHRS and CDR2 YFSETQ. CDR3 in DNA: TGCGCCAGCAGCATTACAGGGGGCGTCACTGAAGCTTTCTTT. Protein sequence: CASSITGGVTEAFF.

The rearrangement joins TRBV7-2 to TRBJ2-5; 9 bases are shared with TRBD2. The CDR3 is 15 residues long. Per germline, CDR1 SGHTA and CDR2 FQGNSA. V gave up 5 bases and J gave up 4 bases; unmatched junction bases: 8. The chain's CDR3 is CASSPGTSSGETQYF. CDR3 DNA sequence: TGTGCCAGCAGCCCGGGGACTAGCAGTGGAGAGACCCAGTACTTC.

The chain links TRBV4-1 to TRBJ2-7, with D perhaps TRBD1 (6 bases). This CDR3 is 13 amino acids long. CDR1 and CDR2 (germline): MGHRA, YSYEKL. V was pared by 5 bases and J by 3 bases, with 11 bases between. CDR3 coding DNA: TGCGCCAGCAGCTTACTGGACAGCTACGAGCAGTACTTC. Translating gives CASSLLDSYEQYF.